Reported below is one T cell receptor beta chain. An end of the junction does not agree with germline; a read error may underlie this. The sample comes from a study of blood T cell repertoires in COVID-19. On the study more broadly: Sample material is recorded as cDNA or gDNA derived from T cells, B-cell-depleted T cells, or PBMCs.

The V gene's germline CDR1 is SSHAT and CDR2 FNYEAQ (reference sequence). The CDR3 runs 15 residues. Original handling: Reference gene primer amplification gave nucleated cell count estimates. Repertoires were generated with immunoSEQ multiplex PCR, while TCRdb's copy carries only in-frame clones and drops some. V, J and clone size were drawn from that table, and D and trimming were deduced from the DNA. In the table there are almost 55,000 clones, less than 90% of which are singletons. The sequencing input was peripheral blood. The TCR comes from a man aged 45-65 years with acute or convalescent COVID-19. This sequence joins TRBV7-7 and TRBJ2-7, with 10 bases lining up with TRBD1. In nucleotides, the CDR3 is TGTGCTAGCAGCCCAGCCGGGGGACAGGGGACCGAGCAGTACTTC. It specifies CASSPAGGQGTEQYF.